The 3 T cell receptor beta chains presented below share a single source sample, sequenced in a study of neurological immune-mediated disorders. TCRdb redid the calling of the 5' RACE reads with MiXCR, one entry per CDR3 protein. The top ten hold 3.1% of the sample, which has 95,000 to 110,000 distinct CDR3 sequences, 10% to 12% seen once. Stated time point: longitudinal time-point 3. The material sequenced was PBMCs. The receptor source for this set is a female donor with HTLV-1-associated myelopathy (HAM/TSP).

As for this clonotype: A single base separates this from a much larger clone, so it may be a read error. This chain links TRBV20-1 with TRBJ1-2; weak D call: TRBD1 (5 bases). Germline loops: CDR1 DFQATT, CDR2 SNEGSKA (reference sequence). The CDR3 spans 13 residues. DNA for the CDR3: TGCAGTGCTAGACAGGGTAGTTCCTATGCCTACACCTTC. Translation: CSARQGSSYAYTF.

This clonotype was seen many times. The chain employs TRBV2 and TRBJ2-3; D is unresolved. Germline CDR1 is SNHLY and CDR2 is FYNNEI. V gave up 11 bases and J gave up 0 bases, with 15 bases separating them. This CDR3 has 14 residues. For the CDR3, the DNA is TGTGCCTCAACGGAGATTAAGAGCACAGATACGCAGTATTTT. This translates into CASTEIKSTDTQYF.

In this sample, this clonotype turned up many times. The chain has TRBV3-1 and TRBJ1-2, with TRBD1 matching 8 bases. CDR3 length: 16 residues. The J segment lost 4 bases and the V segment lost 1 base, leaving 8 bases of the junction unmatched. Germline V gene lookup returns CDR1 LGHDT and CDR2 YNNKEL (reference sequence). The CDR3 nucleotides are TGTGCCAGCAGCCAAGGTCCGGACAGGGTGGTCTATGGCTACACCTTC. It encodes CASSQGPDRVVYGYTF.